The 4 T cell receptor beta chains reported below all come from one sample, sequenced in a study of blood T cells in healthy people across ages. PCR was performed a second time for roughly 7 to 12 cycles using a sample-barcoded 5' primer and a J-beta primer mix. TCRdb re-analysed the 5' RACE reads in MiXCR, keeping a single row per CDR3 protein. The sample has approximately 780,000 distinct CDR3 sequences; 25% to 30% are singletons. These same records also appear under a second study, on T cells of mothers and their children.

Sequenced material: blood. The source of these receptors is a boy younger than 18 in good health.

This chain links TRBV4-1 with TRBJ1-2; unclear D gene. The CDR3 consists of 13 residues. V was trimmed by 0 bases and J by 2 bases, leaving 4 bases between them. CDR1 is MGHRA and CDR2 is YSYEKL in the germline V gene. CDR3 in amino acids: CASSQERNYGYTF. DNA for the CDR3: TGCGCCAGCAGCCAAGAGAGGAACTATGGCTACACCTTC.

For the CDR3, the DNA is TGTGCCAGCAGCTCCCCCTTAAGCGGAGATACGCAGTATTTT. Translating gives CASSSPLSGDTQYF. The chain couples TRBV7-9 to TRBJ2-3, with D maybe TRBD2 (5 bases). V lost 4 bases and J 5 bases, leaving 13 bases between the germline ends. Germline CDR1 and CDR2: SEHNR and FQNEAQ (reference sequence). The CDR3 runs 14 residues. The complete variable domain, with remaining parts taken from reference TRBV7-9 and TRBJ2-3, reads DTGVSQNPRHKITKRGQNVTFRCDPISEHNRLYWYRQTLGQGPEFLTYFQNEAQLEKSRLLSDRFSAERPKGSFSTLEIQRTEQGDSAMYLCASSSPLSGDTQYFGPGTRLTVL.

Only a few counts were recorded for this clonotype. A read error is possible here, since a much larger clone lies one base away. The gene calls are TRBV5-1 and TRBJ2-5; D perhaps matches TRBD2 (6 bases). V was clipped by 4 bases and J by 2 bases, with 18 bases between them. The CDR3 length is 16 residues. Germline-derived CDR1 and CDR2 are SGHRS and YFSETQ. CDR3 sequence (DNA): TGCGCCAGCAGCCCACACAGGCGGGGCATACAAGAGACCCAGTACTTC. Translating it yields CASSPHRRGIQETQYF.

This clonotype appeared a few times. Its ends do not fully match the called genes, so a read error is possible. This sequence joins TRBV20-1 and TRBJ1-4; 8 bases are shared with TRBD1. CDR1 DFQATT and CDR2 SNEGSKA come from the germline V gene (reference sequence). This CDR3 is built from 14 residues. The CDR3 reads CSARRTGQNERLFF. CDR3 in DNA: TGCAGTGCTAGAAGGACAGGGCAGAATGAAAGACTGTTTTTT.